Listed here are 19 T cell receptor beta chains from one sample, sequenced in a study of CD8 T cells in ankylosing spondylitis. TCRdb ran MiXCR on the 5' RACE reads and lists one entry per CDR3 protein. Of about 130,000 distinct CDR3 sequences listed, 6% to 8% are singletons. The sample was blood, either unsorted or a sorted T cell fraction (not recorded which). The receptors were gathered from a female donor with ankylosing spondylitis or in good health (not recorded which).

This clonotype was observed many times. J is TRBJ2-7 and V is TRBV3-1; D is possibly TRBD2 (6 bases). V gave up 0 bases and J gave up 0 bases, with 6 bases separating them. CDR3 length equals 14 residues. In germline, CDR1 is LGHDT, CDR2 YNNKEL (reference sequence). CDR3 in amino acids: CASSQEAGSYEQYF. Written as DNA, the CDR3 is TGTGCCAGCAGCCAAGAAGCGGGCTCCTACGAGCAGTACTTC.

At least ten counts were recorded for this clonotype. V usage is TRBV12-3 or TRBV12-4 and J usage is TRBJ1-4; D perhaps matches TRBD1 (6 bases). This CDR3 comprises 13 residues. V was pared by 6 bases and J by 8 bases, with 13 bases between. The CDR3 loop is CASSVAGQEKLFF. The CDR3 DNA reads as TGTGCCAGCAGCGTTGCTGGACAGGAAAAACTGTTTTTT.

This clonotype was seen ten or more times. This rearrangement joins TRBV3-1 to TRBJ1-2, with D possibly TRBD1 on 5 matching bases. Trimming shortened V by 3 bases and J by 5 bases, and 13 bases separated the two germline ends. The CDR3 contains 14 residues. The germline gives CDR1 LGHDT, CDR2 YNNKEL (reference sequence). The CDR3 sequence is CASSQGLGRYGYTF. The DNA of the CDR3 is TGTGCCAGCAGCCAGGGGCTCGGCCGATATGGCTACACCTTC.

This clonotype was counted ten times or more. The chain uses TRBV12-3 or TRBV12-4 and TRBJ1-1; D unclear. Trimming pared 6 bases from V and 0 bases from J, leaving 11 bases between. CDR3 length equals 14 residues. The CDR3 loop is CASSISAMNTEAFF. The CDR3 nucleotides read TGTGCCAGCAGCATCTCAGCCATGAACACTGAAGCTTTCTTT.

The chain has TRBV3-1 and TRBJ2-2, with no clear D. The germline V gene has CDR1 LGHDT and CDR2 YNNKEL (reference sequence). The CDR3 runs to 12 residues. V lost 1 base and J lost 6, with 3 bases in between. The CDR3 reads CASSQGPGELFF. CDR3 DNA: TGTGCCAGCAGCCAAGGTCCCGGGGAGCTGTTTTTT.

This clonotype was observed many times. The chain couples TRBV6-5 to TRBJ1-5; D is uncertain. Germline V CDR1 and CDR2: MNHEY, SVGAGI. The CDR3 spans 14 residues. Trimming stripped 2 bases from V and 2 bases from J, with 7 bases between. CDR3 region: CASSYPGGNQPQHF. CDR3 nucleotide sequence: TGTGCCAGCAGTTACCCGGGTGGCAATCAGCCCCAGCATTTT.

This clonotype has ten or more counts. The V call is TRBV20-1, the J call TRBJ1-2; 11 positions match TRBD1. Germline assignment: CDR1 DFQATT and CDR2 SNEGSKA (reference sequence). The length of the CDR3 is 14 residues. V lost 5 bases, J lost 8 bases, and 10 bases stayed unmatched. CDR3 DNA: TGCAGTGCTCCAGGACAGGGGGCGGCGGGGGGCTACACCTTC. Its translation is CSAPGQGAAGGYTF.

A single count supports this clonotype. This rearrangement joins TRBV4-1 to TRBJ2-1, with TRBD1 as a possible D gene (6 bases). CDR1 is MGHRA, CDR2 YSYEKL, per germline. The CDR3 length is 13 residues. Trimming removed 5 bases from V and 4 bases from J, with 9 bases in between. The CDR3 DNA reads TGCGCCAGCAGCTGGACAGAGTACAATGAGCAGTTCTTC. This encodes CASSWTEYNEQFF.

Ten or more counts support this clonotype. This chain connects TRBV29-1 to TRBJ2-5; D is perhaps TRBD1 (5 bases). This CDR3 region has 11 residues. Trimming removed 7 bases at V and 5 bases at J, with 11 bases between. Germline-derived CDR1 and CDR2 are SQVTM and ANQGSEA. In DNA, the CDR3 is TGCAGCGCCAGGGATATCGAGACCCAGTACTTC. Translated, it gives CSARDIETQYF. Looking up the rest from reference TRBV29-1 and TRBJ2-5 gives the full variable domain: SAVISQKPSRDICQRGTSLTIQCQVDSQVTMMFWYRQQPGQSLTLIATANQGSEATYESGFVIDKFPISRPNLTFSTLTVSNMSPEDSSIYLCSARDIETQYFGPGTRLLVL.

This clonotype was seen many times. The J gene is TRBJ1-1, the V gene TRBV12-3 or TRBV12-4; D not certain. This CDR3 contains 13 residues. V lost 3 bases and J lost 7, with 12 bases in between. The CDR3 spells CASSFVGYGEAFF. In DNA, the CDR3 is TGTGCCAGCAGTTTTGTGGGGTATGGTGAAGCTTTCTTT.

There are many counts of this clonotype. The chain has TRBV3-1 and TRBJ1-2; D is uncertain. From germline, CDR1 is LGHDT and CDR2 YNNKEL (reference sequence). This CDR3 has 12 residues. The V end lost 0 bases, the J end lost 8 bases, and 7 bases lay between the germline ends. The CDR3 spells CASSQEGSGYTF. The DNA of the CDR3 is TGTGCCAGCAGCCAAGAAGGGTCCGGCTACACCTTC.

Regarding this clonotype: A much more abundant neighbour one base away suggests this may be a read error. The J gene is TRBJ2-1, the V gene TRBV7-9, with D possibly TRBD1 on 5 matching bases. Germline V gene data show CDR1 as SEHNR and CDR2 as FQNEAQ (reference sequence). CDR3 size: 14 residues. The CDR3 protein is CASSPMTVYNDQFF. CDR3 nucleotide sequence: TGTGCCAGCAGTCCGATGACAGTATACAATGATCAGTTCTTC.

The chain has TRBV4-2 and TRBJ2-7; possibly TRBD2 for D (6 bases). Germline V lookup: CDR1 LGHNA, CDR2 YNFKEQ. This CDR3 is 15 amino acids long. Trimming shortened V by 3 bases and J by 3 bases, and 15 bases separated the two germline ends. CDR3 bases: TGTGCCAGCAGCCAGTGGCGGGACTTGCTCTACGAGCAGTACTTC. This codes for CASSQWRDLLYEQYF.

This clonotype was seen repeatedly, ten times or more. The rearrangement joins TRBV5-1 to TRBJ2-2; D gene uncertain. The length of the CDR3 is 15 residues. Per germline, CDR1 SGHRS and CDR2 YFSETQ. Deletions cut 1 base from V and 3 bases from J, with 10 bases between. The CDR3 spells CASSLSAGDTGELFF. The CDR3 bases are TGCGCCAGCAGCTTGTCCGCCGGAGACACCGGGGAGCTGTTTTTT.

This clonotype was seen at least ten times. The V and J genes are TRBV11-2 and TRBJ2-5; D ambiguous. V lost 5 bases to trimming and J lost 4 bases, with 5 bases between them. The CDR3 extends over 11 amino acids. Germline CDR1 reads SGHAT; CDR2 reads FQNNGV. The CDR3 bases are TGTGCCAGCAGCCAAGTAGAGACCCAGTACTTC. Its protein is CASSQVETQYF.

This clonotype has at least ten counts. CDR3 amino acids: CSASGGADGEQFF. The CDR3 DNA follows: TGCAGTGCTAGCGGGGGGGCTGACGGTGAGCAGTTCTTC. The chain combines TRBV20-1 with TRBJ2-1; 8 bases fit TRBD2. After removal of 3 bases from V and 9 bases from J, the junction contained 7 bases not matched to a gene. Per the germline V gene, CDR1 is DFQATT and CDR2 is SNEGSKA (reference sequence). This CDR3 is 13 amino acids long.

This clonotype was counted many times. The chain has TRBV6-2 or TRBV6-3 and TRBJ2-1; a possible D gene is TRBD2 (5 bases). Trimming took off 6 bases at V and 8 bases at J, with 11 bases between the two ends. Germline V gene sequence: CDR1 MNHEY, CDR2 SVGEGT. The CDR3 has 12 residues. CDR3 sequence (DNA): TGTGCCAGCAGCCCGAGCGGTTATGAGCAGTTCTTC. This translates into CASSPSGYEQFF.

This clonotype was counted at least ten times. The chain combines TRBV20-1 with TRBJ2-3; TRBD2 aligns across 11 bases. CDR1 DFQATT and CDR2 SNEGSKA come from the germline V gene (reference sequence). This CDR3 spans 14 amino acids. V trimming: 5 bases; J trimming: 5 bases; junction bases outside the gene matches: 6. The CDR3 region is CSAALAGGRDTQYF. The CDR3 nucleotides are TGCAGTGCTGCTCTAGCGGGGGGCAGAGATACGCAGTATTTT.

As DNA, the CDR3 is TGTGCCAGCAGCCAATATTTAGCGGGGGCCAATGAGCAGTTCTTC. It translates to CASSQYLAGANEQFF. The genes are TRBV4-2 and TRBJ2-1, with 9 bases matching TRBD2. Losses at the gene ends were 2 bases for V and 6 bases for J; bases not matched to a gene: 5. The CDR3 extends over 15 amino acids. CDR1 LGHNA and CDR2 YNFKEQ come from the germline V gene.